This T cell receptor (beta chain) emerged from a study of control samples from healthy donors and cancer patients. The germline CDR1 and CDR2 sequences are MNHEY and SMNVEV (reference sequence). V shed 5 bases and J shed 2 bases, with 11 bases lying between them. CDR3 length equals 14 residues. Method: immunoSEQ multiplex PCR; TCRdb's copy keeps in-frame clones and lacks some. The sample records 120,000 or so clones, around 90% being singletons. This sequence joins TRBV27 and TRBJ2-3; D uncertain. The sequencing input was blood. The TCR was taken from a man in his fifties in good health. The DNA of the CDR3 is TGTGCCAGCAGTCCCTACACGGCCACAGATACGCAGTATTTT. Translation gives CASSPYTATDTQYF.